This is a list of T cell receptor beta chains from one sample in a study of OX40 agonist ivuxolimab in advanced cancers. Generated by immunoSEQ multiplex PCR, the TCRdb table keeps only in-frame clones and is missing some. This repertoire shows tens of thousands of clones, around 89% found once; its top ten account for approximately 0.43%. The material was CD4+ or CD8+ T cells sorted from blood, obtained in a trial of the OX40 agonist ivuxolimab. These receptors were taken from an adult with an advanced solid tumor such as melanoma, head and neck, liver or kidney cancer. The CDR3 runs from the conserved cysteine through the conserved F or W. D genes are given only for firm matches. Not all rows give a size; the values are once, few, many and, for expanded clones, a class.

D gene,CDR3 length,clone size,V gene,J gene,CDR3 DNA,CDR3 protein
NA,13,once,TRBV6-1,TRBJ1-5,TGTGCCAGCAGTGAAATCATAAATCAGCCCCAGCATTTT,CASSEIINQPQHF
TRBD1,12,NA,TRBV27,TRBJ1-4,TGTGCCAGCAGTCCGGACAGGACCAAACTGTTTTTT,CASSPDRTKLFF
TRBD2,13,few,TRBV7-2,TRBJ2-7,TGTGCCAGCAGCTTAGCGGGACTAGTGGGGCAGTACTTC,CASSLAGLVGQYF
NA,16,NA,TRBV18,TRBJ2-1,TGTGCCAGCTCACCCTTTATAGTATCCCCGGACAATGAGCAGTTCTTC,CASSPFIVSPDNEQFF
TRBD2,13,once,TRBV5-1,TRBJ2-7,TGCGCCAGCAGCTACGGGGGGACCTACGAGCAGTACTTC,CASSYGGTYEQYF
NA,13,NA,TRBV6-5,TRBJ1-2,TGTGCAACCAGAACGGCGGCGATTTATGGCTACACCTTC,CATRTAAIYGYTF
NA,11,NA,TRBV29-1,TRBJ2-7,TGCAGCGTTTCGATTAGTGGCGAGCAGTACTTC,CSVSISGEQYF
NA,14,NA,TRBV2,TRBJ1-5,TGTGCCAGCAGTGGACTCGACAGCAATCAGCCCCAGCATTTT,CASSGLDSNQPQHF
TRBD1,15,once,TRBV7-2,TRBJ2-2,TGTGCCAGCAGCTTCCAGGGGGCCGACACCGGGGAGCTGTTTTTT,CASSFQGADTGELFF
NA,12,NA,TRBV6-5,TRBJ2-7,TGTGCCAGCAGTTCCAGGGCATCCGAGCAGTACTTC,CASSSRASEQYF
NA,12,NA,TRBV29-1,TRBJ2-7,TGCAGCGTTGAAGTGGCTACCTACGAGCAGTACTTC,CSVEVATYEQYF
NA,13,NA,TRBV7-9,TRBJ2-7,TGTGCCAGCAACCTCGCAGGGTCCTACGAGCAGTACTTC,CASNLAGSYEQYF
NA,11,once,TRBV2,TRBJ1-1,TGTGCCAGCGAGGGGAACACTGAAGCTTTCTTT,CASEGNTEAFF
NA,14,NA,TRBV18,TRBJ1-5,TGTGCCAGCTCAGGGGGGTATCCAAATCAGCCCCAGCATTTT,CASSGGYPNQPQHF
NA,14,NA,TRBV6-4,TRBJ1-1,TGTGCCAGCAGGGACAGTTCCATGAACACTGAAGCTTTCTTT,CASRDSSMNTEAFF
NA,14,once,TRBV23-1,TRBJ2-5,TGCGCCCCGGGGGGCCGGCCCCATCGGGAGACCCAGTACTTC,CAPGGRPHRETQYF
NA,15,NA,TRBV5-4,TRBJ1-6,TGTGCCAGCAGCTTGAATAGGGCGAGCTTTTCACCCCTCCACTTT,CASSLNRASFSPLHF
TRBD1,15,NA,TRBV19,TRBJ2-2,TGTGCCAGTAGGCGACAGGGGGCCAGCACCGGGGAGCTGTTTTTT,CASRRQGASTGELFF
NA,14,NA,TRBV6-5,TRBJ2-7,TGTGCCAGCAGAAAGACTAGTGGGGGGGCTGTGCAGTACTTC,CASRKTSGGAVQYF
NA,15,NA,TRBV5-6,TRBJ2-1,TGTGCCAGCAGCCCTCAGGGGATACGGGGCAATGAGCAGTTCTTC,CASSPQGIRGNEQFF
TRBD1,15,NA,TRBV27,TRBJ1-1,TGTGCCAGCAGTCAAAGGGGGCTGATGAACACTGAAGCTTTCTTT,CASSQRGLMNTEAFF
NA,13,NA,TRBV6-5,TRBJ1-3,TGTGCCAGCAGACCCCAGGGTACGAACACCATATATTTT,CASRPQGTNTIYF
NA,11,NA,TRBV18,TRBJ2-1,TGTGCCAGCTCACCACGGGATGAGCAGTTCTTC,CASSPRDEQFF
NA,13,NA,TRBV30,TRBJ2-5,TGTGCCTGGAGCCCTTCCCCCGGGGAAGCCCAGTACTTC,CAWSPSPGEAQYF
TRBD1,11,NA,TRBV20-1,TRBJ2-7,TGCAGTGCTAGAATCGGGGGACAGGGGGAATTC,CSARIGGQGEF
NA,15,few,TRBV5-1,TRBJ1-6,TGCGCCAGCAGCTTGGGACAATCCTATAATTCACCCCTCCACTTT,CASSLGQSYNSPLHF
NA,13,NA,TRBV29-1,TRBJ1-4,TGCAGCGTCCAGGGGAGACGGCAAGAAAAACTGTTTTTT,CSVQGRRQEKLFF
TRBD1,16,NA,TRBV10-3,TRBJ1-1,TGTGCCATCAGATTGACAGGGGCGGTGGCGAACACTGAAGCTTTCTTT,CAIRLTGAVANTEAFF
NA,14,NA,TRBV5-1,TRBJ1-2,TGCGCCAGCAGCTTGGTCGGGGGAGGGGATGGCTACACCTTC,CASSLVGGGDGYTF
NA,13,NA,TRBV4-1,TRBJ1-2,TGCGCCAGCAGCGCGGGCAGGGACTATGGCTACACCTTC,CASSAGRDYGYTF
NA,14,NA,TRBV4-1,TRBJ2-1,TGCGCCAGCAGCCAAGGCGTTCGGTACAATGAGCAGTTCTTC,CASSQGVRYNEQFF
NA,16,NA,TRBV11-2,TRBJ1-1,TGTGCCAGCAGCCCTGGGGCAGGGAGGGAGAACACTGAAGCTTTCTTT,CASSPGAGRENTEAFF
NA,14,NA,TRBV27,TRBJ2-5,TGTGCCAGCAGTCCCGGGGCGAGGGGGGAGACCCAGTACTTC,CASSPGARGETQYF
NA,14,NA,TRBV28,TRBJ1-4,TGTGCCAGCAGTTTGGGGGCAACTAATGAAAAACTGTTTTTT,CASSLGATNEKLFF
TRBD2,15,NA,TRBV7-3,TRBJ2-1,TGTGCCAGCAGCTCCGGGACTAGCGGGGGAAATGAGCAGTTCTTC,CASSSGTSGGNEQFF
TRBD1,14,once,TRBV2,TRBJ1-2,TGTGCCAGCAGTGACAGGGGGCAAGGCTATGGCTACACCTTC,CASSDRGQGYGYTF
NA,16,NA,TRBV4-2,TRBJ1-4,TGTGCCAGCAGCCAAGAGTTAGCCGGCGGAAATGAAAAACTGTTTTTT,CASSQELAGGNEKLFF
NA,15,NA,TRBV7-7,TRBJ2-3,TGTGCCAGCAGCTTTGGTGGGGGCGGCACAGATACGCAGTATTTT,CASSFGGGGTDTQYF
NA,15,NA,TRBV12-5,TRBJ2-2,TGTGCTAGTGGTTTTATACCGTCAGGGCCCGGGGAGCTGTTTTTT,CASGFIPSGPGELFF
TRBD1,16,NA,TRBV18,TRBJ1-2,TGTGCCAGCTCACCGCTACTCTTGGGACAGGGAGGGTTCTACACCTTC,CASSPLLLGQGGFYTF
TRBD2,16,NA,TRBV19,TRBJ2-1,TGTGCCAGTAGTATATTTCGCGGGAGCTCCTACAATGAGCAGTTCTTC,CASSIFRGSSYNEQFF
TRBD1,16,NA,TRBV5-1,TRBJ1-2,TGCGCCAGCAGCAGCCGGACAGGGCCCTCTAACTATGGCTACACCTTC,CASSSRTGPSNYGYTF
NA,15,NA,TRBV6-5,TRBJ2-3,TGTGCCAGCAGTTACTCGCCTCTTGGCACAGATACGCAGTATTTT,CASSYSPLGTDTQYF
TRBD1,15,NA,TRBV19,TRBJ1-2,TGTGCCAGTAGGGTCCCGGGACAGCCGAACTATGGCTACACCTTC,CASRVPGQPNYGYTF
TRBD1,15,NA,TRBV11-2,TRBJ2-5,TGTGCCAGCAGCTTAGGCCAGGGGGCAGAAGAGACCCAGTACTTC,CASSLGQGAEETQYF
TRBD2,16,once,TRBV19,TRBJ2-1,TGTGCCAGTAGTACCGGGACTAGCATGTGGGTAAATGAGCAGTTCTTC,CASSTGTSMWVNEQFF
NA,14,NA,TRBV6-5,TRBJ1-5,TGTGCCAGCAGTTACCGCGGCAGCAATCAGCCCCAGCATTTT,CASSYRGSNQPQHF
NA,16,few,TRBV5-1,TRBJ2-7,TGCGCCAGCAGCCCGACCGGGACCTATCCTAACTACGAGCAGTACTTC,CASSPTGTYPNYEQYF
NA,14,NA,TRBV5-5,TRBJ1-4,TGTGCCAGCACTATAAAAGGGGGTAATGAAAAACTGTTTTTT,CASTIKGGNEKLFF
TRBD2,13,few,TRBV10-1,TRBJ2-7,TGCGCCAGCAGCCGCGGGGGCTCCTACGAGCAGTACTTC,CASSRGGSYEQYF
NA,16,once,TRBV7-9,TRBJ1-5,TGTGCCAGCAGCCCCCTGGTGGGCACAGCAGGCCAGCCCCAGCATTTT,CASSPLVGTAGQPQHF
NA,13,NA,TRBV18,TRBJ2-7,TGTGCCAGCTCACAGGGGACCGCCTACGAGCAGTACTTC,CASSQGTAYEQYF